Listed below are T cell receptor beta chains from one sample, sequenced in a study of T cells in Graves' hyperthyroidism and ophthalmopathy. TCRdb analysed the multiplex PCR reads with MiXCR anew, one entry per CDR3 protein. This table holds 350,000 to 500,000 distinct CDR3 sequences, approximately 13% found once. Sequencing was performed on blood. These receptors came from a woman between 18 and 30 years old with Graves' hyperthyroidism. The CDR3 runs from the conserved cysteine through the conserved F or W. The D gene is left open where the match is weak. Size tells how often a clone was seen (once, few, many) or the class of an expanded clone, and some rows leave it out.

TRBV18	NA	13	TRBJ1-4	many	TGTGCCAGCTCACCTAGGACGGATGAAAAACTGTTTTTT	CASSPRTDEKLFF
TRBV7-9	NA	16	TRBJ1-6	few	TGTGCCAGCAGCTTAGCGCGGGAGGGTGGCGATTCACCCCTCCACTTT	CASSLAREGGDSPLHF
TRBV2	TRBD2	16	TRBJ2-7	NA	TGTGCCAGCAGTGGACAAAGCGGGAGGGCCGGCGGCGAGCAGTACTTC	CASSGQSGRAGGEQYF
TRBV19	NA	13	TRBJ1-2	NA	TGTGCCAGTAGTATCTCCGGATTCTATGGCTACACCTTC	CASSISGFYGYTF
TRBV6-2/TRBV6-3	TRBD2	14	TRBJ2-1	few	TGTGCCACCGAGCGGGAGGACGCCTACAATGAGCAGTTCTTC	CATEREDAYNEQFF
TRBV28	TRBD2	18	TRBJ2-4	once	TGTGCCAGCAGTTTTTTTAGCGGGAGAAAGGTGGCCAAAAACGCTCAGTACTTC	CASSFFSGRKVAKNAQYF
TRBV4-2	NA	14	TRBJ2-2	NA	TGTGCCAGCAGCCCAGAAGCCAGGGTTCGGGAGCTGTTTTTT	CASSPEARVRELFF
TRBV28	NA	14	TRBJ2-7	many	TGTGCCAGCAGTCCGGGAGTGGGGGCCTACGAGCAGTACTTC	CASSPGVGAYEQYF
TRBV20-1	NA	15	TRBJ1-6	few	TGCAGTGCTAGAGATTTTTCAGGGGTGAGTTCACCCCTCCACTTT	CSARDFSGVSSPLHF
TRBV3-1	TRBD1	14	TRBJ2-7	many	TGTGCCAGCAGCCTACAGGGGTTGACCTACGAGCAGTACTTC	CASSLQGLTYEQYF
TRBV10-3	TRBD2	13	TRBJ2-7	many	TGTGCCACCCTAGCGGGGGCAATCTACGAGCAGTACTTC	CATLAGAIYEQYF
TRBV15	TRBD2	23	TRBJ2-3	NA	TGTGCCACCAGCAGCCCATACAGGGCATGGCTAGCGGGAGGGAATGTTGGCGCAGATACGCAGTATTTT	CATSSPYRAWLAGGNVGADTQYF
TRBV10-3	TRBD1	17	TRBJ1-2	many	TGTGCCATCAGTGACTCCGGGACAGCCCAAGCTAACTATGGCTACACCTTC	CAISDSGTAQANYGYTF
TRBV20-1	TRBD2	17	TRBJ2-3	few	TGCAGTGCTTCCGGGACTAGCGGGAGCTGGGGCACAGATACGCAGTATTTT	CSASGTSGSWGTDTQYF
TRBV20-1	TRBD2	14	TRBJ2-1	NA	TGCAGTGCTAGGGGAGGACTAGCGGGAGACGAGCAGTTCTTC	CSARGGLAGDEQFF
TRBV27	NA	13	TRBJ2-5	many	TGTGCCAGCAGTCGAATCGTACAAGAGACCCAGTACTTC	CASSRIVQETQYF
TRBV7-2	TRBD2	14	TRBJ2-3	many	TGTGCCAGCAGCCCCCGACTAGCTTCTAATACGCAGTATTTT	CASSPRLASNTQYF
TRBV27	NA	15	TRBJ1-3	NA	TGTGCCAGCAGTTTCGTTCCCCTCTCTGGAAACACCATATATTTT	CASSFVPLSGNTIYF
TRBV18	NA	14	TRBJ1-2	many	TGTGCCAGCTCACCACAGCGCAGGGTTTATGGCTACACCTTC	CASSPQRRVYGYTF
TRBV5-6	TRBD2	15	TRBJ2-3	many	TGTGCCAGCAGCTTAGCGGGACTAGGGACAGATACGCAGTATTTT	CASSLAGLGTDTQYF
TRBV7-9	TRBD1	15	TRBJ2-7	few	TGTGCCAGCAGCCCGGCCGGGACAGGGGGCTACGAGCAGTACTTC	CASSPAGTGGYEQYF
TRBV6-1	NA	13	TRBJ1-1	many	TGTGCCAGCAGTTACAGCCTGAACACTGAAGCTTTCTTT	CASSYSLNTEAFF
TRBV5-1	TRBD1	16	TRBJ2-3	many	TGCGCCAGCAGCCCAAACAGGGGGCTCGGCACAGATACGCAGTATTTT	CASSPNRGLGTDTQYF
TRBV18	TRBD1	15	TRBJ2-1	NA	TGTGCCAGCTCACCAAGGACAGGGGGTTCCAATGAGCAGTTCTTC	CASSPRTGGSNEQFF
TRBV4-3	TRBD2	16	TRBJ2-7	many	TGCGCCAGCAGCCCTAACCTAGCGGGAGTTGGTAGCGAGCAGTACTTC	CASSPNLAGVGSEQYF
TRBV2	NA	16	TRBJ1-5	many	TGTGCCAGCAGTGATCTTAGGTACAGGGAGGATCAGCCCCAGCATTTT	CASSDLRYREDQPQHF
TRBV5-4	TRBD1	15	TRBJ1-1	NA	TGTGCCAGCACCCGAGGGGACAGGTTGGGGTCTGAAGCTTTCTTT	CASTRGDRLGSEAFF
TRBV20-1	NA	13	TRBJ2-3	NA	TGCAGTGCCATGGGACCAGACACAGATACGCAGTATTTT	CSAMGPDTDTQYF